The next 30 T cell receptor beta chains were all read from a single sample in a study of neurological immune-mediated disorders. As for time point: longitudinal time-point 2. TCRdb independently ran MiXCR on the 5' RACE reads; one entry per CDR3 protein. The profile covers 50,000 or so distinct CDR3 sequences, with 10% to 15% appearing a single time and less than 5.5% taken by the ten largest. The specimen sequenced was PBMCs. These receptors all stem from a male donor with HTLV-1-associated myelopathy (HAM/TSP).

This clonotype appeared many times. The chain recombines TRBV7-8 with TRBJ2-3; D is possibly TRBD1 (5 bases). V was cut by 5 bases and J by 2 bases, with 14 bases left in between. Germline V CDR1 and CDR2: SGHVS, FQNEAQ. This CDR3 comprises 15 residues. The CDR3 coding sequence is TGTGCCAGCAGCCCGAACAGGATTTCCACAGATACGCAGTATTTT. Translating gives CASSPNRISTDTQYF.

This clonotype was seen at least ten times. The genes are TRBV18 and TRBJ1-4, with unresolved D. The CDR3 has 14 residues. Germline V gives CDR1 KGHSH, CDR2 LQKENI. The V end was cut by 4 bases, the J end by 8 bases, with 14 bases between. CDR3 coding DNA: TGTGCCAGCTCACTGTCAGGAGCGGAGGAAAAACTGTTTTTT. Protein sequence: CASSLSGAEEKLFF. The full variable domain, its missing parts supplied by reference TRBV18 and TRBJ1-4, is NAGVMQNPRHLVRRRGQEARLRCSPMKGHSHVYWYRQLPEEGLKFMVYLQKENIIDESGMPKERFSAEFPKEGPSILRIQQVVRGDSAAYFCASSLSGAEEKLFFGSGTQLSVL.

The table lists this clonotype with many counts. The V and J genes are TRBV6-2 or TRBV6-3 and TRBJ1-5, with 8 bases matching TRBD1. The germline V gene has CDR1 MNHEY and CDR2 SVGEGT. V shed 1 base and J 6 bases; nucleotides not matched to a gene: 2. The CDR3 is 14 amino acids. CDR3 residues: CASSYLQGGQPQHF. The CDR3 bases are TGTGCCAGCAGTTACTTACAGGGGGGTCAGCCCCAGCATTTT.

This clonotype was detected many times. The chain links TRBV5-8 to TRBJ2-3; possible D gene TRBD1, 6 bases. This CDR3 contains 13 residues. The germline V gene encodes CDR1 SGHTS and CDR2 YDEGEE. V dropped 4 bases and J dropped 7 bases, with 13 bases sitting between them. This chain's CDR3 is CASSIQGLNTQYF. In DNA, the CDR3 is TGTGCCAGCAGCATACAGGGTCTAAATACGCAGTATTTT.

This clonotype came up many times. Compared with germline, one end of the junction differs, possibly owing to a read error. This chain links TRBV27 with TRBJ2-7, with no clear D. The germline gives CDR1 MNHEY, CDR2 SMNVEV (reference sequence). The CDR3 runs 15 residues. The CDR3 spells CASSSRLGSPYGQYF. The CDR3 DNA reads TGTGCCAGCAGTTCACGTCTTGGTTCTCCCTACGGGCAGTACTTC.

There are many counts of this clonotype. V and J are TRBV7-2 and TRBJ2-3, with D hard to call. This CDR3 contains 11 residues. Trimming left V 3 bases short and J 2 bases short, with 0 bases between. Germline V gene data show CDR1 as SGHTA and CDR2 as FQGNSA. CDR3 protein: CASSFTDTQYF. CDR3 nucleotides: TGTGCCAGCAGCTTCACAGATACGCAGTATTTT. The whole variable domain, filled in from reference TRBV7-2 and TRBJ2-3, reads GAGVSQSPSNKVTEKGKDVELRCDPISGHTALYWYRQSLGQGLEFLIYFQGNSAPDKSGLPSDRFSAERTGGSVSTLTIQRTQQEDSAVYLCASSFTDTQYFGPGTRLTVL.

This clonotype occurred many times. V is TRBV12-3 or TRBV12-4 and J is TRBJ2-5; TRBD2 is a possible D gene (6 bases). The V end lost 3 bases, the J end lost 5 bases, and 10 bases lay between the germline ends. CDR3 length equals 13 residues. CDR3 protein: CASSLAGSETQYF. The DNA for the CDR3 is TGTGCCAGCAGTTTGGCGGGATCGGAGACCCAGTACTTC.

This clonotype has ten or more counts. The rearrangement joins TRBV7-2 to TRBJ2-7; D call uncertain. CDR1 and CDR2 from the germline V gene are SGHTA and FQGNSA. Trimming cost V 3 bases and J 0 bases, with 9 bases left between them. This CDR3 contains 14 residues. This CDR3 is CASSFDRYSYEQYF. The CDR3 nucleotides read TGTGCCAGCAGCTTTGACCGTTACTCCTACGAGCAGTACTTC.

In its sample, this clonotype was seen many times. This chain uses TRBV20-1 with TRBJ2-1; TRBD2 is a possible D gene (7 bases). This CDR3 region has 13 residues. V lost 5 bases to trimming and J lost 4 bases, with 12 bases between them. Germline V gene sequence: CDR1 DFQATT, CDR2 SNEGSKA (reference sequence). CDR3 in DNA: TGCAGTGCTGGGGGGGGGGCTTACAATGAGCAGTTCTTC. As protein: CSAGGGAYNEQFF.

This clonotype showed up many times. With a much larger clone just one base away, this may be a read error. This chain joins TRBV6-2 or TRBV6-3 and TRBJ1-1; no reliable D call. V was shortened by 10 bases and J by 4 bases, with 19 bases between the two germline ends. Germline-derived CDR1 and CDR2 are MNHEY and SVGEGT. The CDR3 is made up of 14 amino acids. The chain's CDR3 is CANRPGVKGTEAFF. CDR3 coding DNA: TGTGCCAACAGACCCGGGGTGAAGGGCACTGAAGCTTTCTTT.

This clonotype was counted ten times or more. V and J are TRBV5-8 and TRBJ2-2; 7 nucleotides match TRBD1. This CDR3 has 15 residues. V gave up 0 bases and J gave up 5 bases; unmatched junction bases: 4. Germline V CDR1 and CDR2: SGHTS, YDEGEE. The CDR3 spells CASSLEGAYTGELFF. As DNA, the CDR3 is TGTGCCAGCAGCTTGGAGGGGGCGTATACCGGGGAGCTGTTTTTT.

In its sample, this clonotype was seen many times. The chain uses TRBV5-1 and TRBJ1-1; D perhaps matches TRBD1 (5 bases). Trimming pared 7 bases from V and 5 bases from J, leaving 21 bases between. This CDR3 spans 15 amino acids. Per the germline V gene, CDR1 is SGHRS and CDR2 is YFSETQ. The CDR3 protein is CASEQGTGGGTEAFF. In nucleotides, the CDR3 is TGCGCCAGCGAACAAGGGACTGGGGGAGGGACTGAAGCTTTCTTT.

The chain couples TRBV11-2 to TRBJ1-3; D remains unclear. Germline-derived CDR1 and CDR2 are SGHAT and FQNNGV. Trimming removed 5 bases from V and 0 bases from J, with 14 bases in between. This CDR3 contains 16 residues. The CDR3 DNA sequence: TGTGCCAGCAGCGCAAGGTCCCCGAGCTCTGGAAACACCATATATTTT. Its protein is CASSARSPSSGNTIYF.

This clonotype was observed at least ten times. The chain recombines TRBV5-1 with TRBJ2-4; maybe TRBD2 (5 bases). The CDR3 consists of 15 residues. V lost 3 bases and J lost 2, with 12 bases in between. In germline, CDR1 is SGHRS, CDR2 YFSETQ. The chain's CDR3 is CASSSEDYTKNIQYF. The CDR3, as DNA: TGCGCCAGCAGCTCTGAAGACTATACCAAAAACATTCAGTACTTC.

This clonotype was detected ten times or more. V usage is TRBV12-3 or TRBV12-4 and J usage is TRBJ1-5; perhaps TRBD1 as D (6 bases). The CDR3 runs 16 residues. V gave up 6 bases and J gave up 2 bases, with 17 bases separating them. CDR3 residues: CASRYWGPYRNQPQHF. The DNA of the CDR3 is TGTGCCAGCAGGTACTGGGGGCCTTATCGCAATCAGCCCCAGCATTTT.

This clonotype was detected many times. The chain couples TRBV11-3 to TRBJ2-5; TRBD2 matches at 7 bases. The ends lost 5 bases at V and 5 bases at J; junction bases unmatched: 8. The germline V gene has CDR1 SGHNT and CDR2 YENEEA. The CDR3 length is 14 residues. The CDR3 loop is CASSPWRRGETQYF. CDR3 nucleotide sequence: TGTGCCAGCAGCCCGTGGAGGCGGGGGGAGACCCAGTACTTC.

By share, this clonotype ranks as medium-sized. This chain connects TRBV5-1 to TRBJ1-4; D uncertain. CDR1 is SGHRS, CDR2 YFSETQ, per germline. Deletions cut 2 bases from V and 5 bases from J, with 10 bases between. This CDR3 has 14 residues. The chain's CDR3 is CASSFGGRNEKLFF. The CDR3 DNA reads as TGCGCCAGCAGCTTTGGAGGGAGGAATGAAAAACTGTTTTTT.

There are many counts of this clonotype. CDR3 sequence: CASSSPPIDEQYF. The CDR3 nucleotides are TGTGCCAGCAGCTCCCCCCCGATTGACGAGCAGTACTTC. The chain has TRBV7-6 and TRBJ2-7; D not resolved. Trimming cost V 4 bases and J 5 bases, with 12 bases left between them. Germline-derived CDR1 and CDR2 are SGHVS and FNYEAQ. CDR3 length: 13 amino acids.

This clonotype was seen ten or more times. The chain employs TRBV4-3 and TRBJ2-7, with 8 bases aligning to TRBD1. This CDR3 is built from 15 residues. Germline trimming cut 0 bases from V and 4 bases from J; bases unmatched to any gene: 5. Germline values: CDR1 LGHNA, CDR2 YSLEER. This CDR3 is CASSQDTRQGYEQYF. CDR3 nucleotide sequence: TGCGCCAGCAGCCAAGACACAAGACAGGGGTACGAGCAGTACTTC.

In this sample, this clonotype turned up many times. CDR3: CSATGLAGGGSTDTQYF. For the CDR3, the DNA is TGCAGTGCTACGGGACTAGCGGGGGGAGGAAGCACAGATACGCAGTATTTT. The rearrangement uses TRBV20-1 and TRBJ2-3; 15 bases are shared with TRBD2. The CDR3 has 17 amino acids. The J segment lost 0 bases and the V segment lost 4 bases, leaving 5 bases of the junction unmatched. The V gene's germline CDR1 is DFQATT and CDR2 SNEGSKA (reference sequence).

CDR3 coding DNA: TGTGCCAGCAGCCACCTAGGGGGACAACTAGCCAAAAACATTCAGTACTTC. Amino acid sequence: CASSHLGGQLAKNIQYF. V gene TRBV3-1 combines with J gene TRBJ2-4; weak D call: TRBD1 (6 bases). Per the germline V gene, CDR1 is LGHDT and CDR2 is YNNKEL (reference sequence). The CDR3 totals 17 residues. V lost 3 bases to trimming and J lost 0 bases, with 15 bases between them.

At least ten counts were recorded for this clonotype. V gene TRBV4-2 combines with J gene TRBJ1-5, with D possibly being TRBD1 (6 bases). V lost 0 bases and J lost 2, with 11 bases in between. This CDR3 has 16 residues. CDR1 and CDR2 from the germline V gene are LGHNA and YNFKEQ. The CDR3 region is CASSQDQGGGNQPQHF. In DNA, the CDR3 is TGTGCCAGCAGCCAAGATCAAGGGGGGGGCAATCAGCCCCAGCATTTT.

This clonotype was counted many times. The chain carries TRBV4-3 and TRBJ1-2; 7 bases are a match to TRBD1. Germline V lookup: CDR1 LGHNA, CDR2 YSLEER. The CDR3 consists of 15 residues. The trim removed 0 bases at V and 5 bases at J, leaving 6 bases unmatched. The CDR3 loop is CASSQDTTGPYGYTF. Written as DNA, the CDR3 is TGCGCCAGCAGCCAAGATACGACAGGGCCTTATGGCTACACCTTC.

There are many counts of this clonotype. DNA for the CDR3: TGCGCCAGCAGCCAAGAACAGGGGAACACTGAAGCTTTCTTT. It translates to CASSQEQGNTEAFF. The genes are TRBV4-3 and TRBJ1-1, with a weak D call TRBD1 (6 bases). V shed 0 bases and J shed 1 base, with 6 bases lying between them. The CDR3 is 14 residues long. Per the germline V gene, CDR1 is LGHNA and CDR2 is YSLEER.

There are many counts of this clonotype. This chain links TRBV20-1 with TRBJ1-1; 7 bases are a match to TRBD1. The germline V gene encodes CDR1 DFQATT and CDR2 SNEGSKA (reference sequence). Trimming took 5 bases from V and 0 from J; bases not matched to a gene: 3. The CDR3 contains 13 residues. The CDR3 DNA follows: TGCAGTGCTCTGGGACAGATGAACACTGAAGCTTTCTTT. Amino acids: CSALGQMNTEAFF.

In this sample, this clonotype turned up once. As DNA, the CDR3 is TGTGCCAGCAGCCCTCTAGTGGGGGGCGAGCAGTACTTC. Its protein product is CASSPLVGGEQYF. This rearrangement joins TRBV7-3 to TRBJ2-7, with D possibly TRBD2 on 6 matching bases. Trimming took off 5 bases at V and 6 bases at J, with 14 bases between the two ends. CDR3 length equals 13 residues. CDR1 SGHTA and CDR2 FQGTGA come from the germline V gene.

In this sample, this clonotype turned up many times. This chain connects TRBV9 to TRBJ1-6; D not certain. This CDR3 is built from 13 residues. Per the germline V gene, CDR1 is SGDLS and CDR2 is YYNGEE. The V end was cut by 0 bases, the J end by 9 bases, with 7 bases between. This CDR3 reads CASSVGWGSPLHF. CDR3 bases: TGTGCCAGCAGCGTAGGGTGGGGTTCACCCCTCCACTTT.

This clonotype was picked up a small number of times. The chain recombines TRBV5-5 with TRBJ2-3; D remains ambiguous. The germline V gene encodes CDR1 SGHKS and CDR2 YYEKEE (reference sequence). V lost 1 base, J lost 6 bases, and 12 bases lay in between. CDR3 length: 14 amino acids. CDR3 nucleotide sequence: TGTGCCAGCAGCTTGACCGATCCACTGGATACGCAGTATTTT. It encodes CASSLTDPLDTQYF.

This clonotype was recorded many times. The V and J genes are TRBV5-1 and TRBJ1-1; TRBD1 agrees at 8 bases. CDR1 is SGHRS, CDR2 YFSETQ, per germline. V shed 5 bases, J shed 1 base, and the junction held 4 bases outside the gene matches. The CDR3 spans 14 residues. The chain's CDR3 is CASSDGQGNTEAFF. Written as DNA, the CDR3 is TGCGCCAGCAGTGACGGACAGGGGAACACTGAAGCTTTCTTT.

V is TRBV7-9 and J is TRBJ2-5; D gene unclear. The CDR3 is made up of 13 amino acids. Germline loops: CDR1 SEHNR, CDR2 FQNEAQ (reference sequence). Trimming pared 3 bases from V and 1 base from J, leaving 6 bases between. The DNA for the CDR3 is TGTGCCAGCAGCTTCCCCCGCCAAGAGACCCAGTACTTC. It encodes CASSFPRQETQYF.